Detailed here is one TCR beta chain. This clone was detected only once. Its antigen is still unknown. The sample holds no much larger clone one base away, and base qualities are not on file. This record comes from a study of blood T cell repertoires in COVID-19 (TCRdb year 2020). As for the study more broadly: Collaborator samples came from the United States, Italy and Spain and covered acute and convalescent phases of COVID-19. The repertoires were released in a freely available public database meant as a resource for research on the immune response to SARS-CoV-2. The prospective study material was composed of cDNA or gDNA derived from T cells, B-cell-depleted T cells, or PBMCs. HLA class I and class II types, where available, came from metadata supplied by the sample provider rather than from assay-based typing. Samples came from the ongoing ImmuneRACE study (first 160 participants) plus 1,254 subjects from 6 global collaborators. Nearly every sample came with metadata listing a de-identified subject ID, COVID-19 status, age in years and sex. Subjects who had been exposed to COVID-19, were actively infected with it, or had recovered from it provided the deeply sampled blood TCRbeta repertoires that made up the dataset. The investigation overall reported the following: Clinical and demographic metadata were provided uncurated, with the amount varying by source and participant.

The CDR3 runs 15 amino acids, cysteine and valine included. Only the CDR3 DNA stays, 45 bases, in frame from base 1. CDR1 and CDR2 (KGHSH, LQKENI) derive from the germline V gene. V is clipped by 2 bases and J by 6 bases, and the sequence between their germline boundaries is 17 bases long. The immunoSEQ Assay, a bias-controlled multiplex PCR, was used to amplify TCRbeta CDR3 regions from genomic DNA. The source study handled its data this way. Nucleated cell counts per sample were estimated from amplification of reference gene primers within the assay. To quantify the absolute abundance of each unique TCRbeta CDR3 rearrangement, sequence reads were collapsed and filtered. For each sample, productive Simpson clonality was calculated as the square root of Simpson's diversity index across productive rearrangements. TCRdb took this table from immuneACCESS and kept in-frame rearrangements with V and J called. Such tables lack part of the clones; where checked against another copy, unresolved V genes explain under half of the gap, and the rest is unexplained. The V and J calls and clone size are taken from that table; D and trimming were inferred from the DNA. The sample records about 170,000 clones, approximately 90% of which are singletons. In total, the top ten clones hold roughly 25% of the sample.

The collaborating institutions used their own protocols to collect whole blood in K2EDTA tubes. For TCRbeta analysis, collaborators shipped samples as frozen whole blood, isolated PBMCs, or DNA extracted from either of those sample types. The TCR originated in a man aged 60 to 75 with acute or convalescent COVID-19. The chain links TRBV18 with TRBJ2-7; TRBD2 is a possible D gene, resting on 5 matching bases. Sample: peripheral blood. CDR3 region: CASSPAAGRSGEQYV. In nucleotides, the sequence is TGTGCCAGCTCACCAGCCGCCGGCAGGAGCGGCGAGCAGTACGTC.